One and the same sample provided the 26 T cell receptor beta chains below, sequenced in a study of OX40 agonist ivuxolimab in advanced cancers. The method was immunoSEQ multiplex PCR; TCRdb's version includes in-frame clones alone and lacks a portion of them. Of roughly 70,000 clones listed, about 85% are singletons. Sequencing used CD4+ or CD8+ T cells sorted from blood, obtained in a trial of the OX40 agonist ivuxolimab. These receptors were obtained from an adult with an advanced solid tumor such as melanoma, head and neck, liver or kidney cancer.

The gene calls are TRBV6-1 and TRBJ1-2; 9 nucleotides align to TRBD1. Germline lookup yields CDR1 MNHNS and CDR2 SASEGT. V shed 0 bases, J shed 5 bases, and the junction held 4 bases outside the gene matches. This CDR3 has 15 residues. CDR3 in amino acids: CASSEAPGTGYGYTF. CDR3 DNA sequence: TGTGCCAGCAGTGAAGCGCCAGGGACAGGGTATGGCTACACCTTC.

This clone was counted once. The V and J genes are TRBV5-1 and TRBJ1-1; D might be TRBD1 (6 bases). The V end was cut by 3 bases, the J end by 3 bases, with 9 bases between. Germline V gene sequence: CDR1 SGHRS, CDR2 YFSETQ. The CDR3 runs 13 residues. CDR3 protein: CASSYSGDTEAFF. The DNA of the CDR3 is TGCGCCAGCAGCTATTCAGGGGACACTGAAGCTTTCTTT.

The CDR3 DNA reads TGTGCCAGCCGAAAGCGGGGGGGCAAGTATGAGCAGTTCTTC. It specifies CASRKRGGKYEQFF. The chain carries TRBV28 and TRBJ2-1; 10 bases map to TRBD2. Trimming cost V 8 bases and J 8 bases; bases outside gene matches: 9. The germline CDR1 and CDR2 sequences are MDHEN and SYDVKM. The CDR3 extends over 14 amino acids.

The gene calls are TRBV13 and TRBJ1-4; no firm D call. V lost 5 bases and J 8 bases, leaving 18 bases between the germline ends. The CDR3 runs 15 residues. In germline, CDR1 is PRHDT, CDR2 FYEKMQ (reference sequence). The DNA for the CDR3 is TGTGCCAGCAGCCTCGTAGGGCGGGGTAACGAAAAACTGTTTTTT. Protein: CASSLVGRGNEKLFF.

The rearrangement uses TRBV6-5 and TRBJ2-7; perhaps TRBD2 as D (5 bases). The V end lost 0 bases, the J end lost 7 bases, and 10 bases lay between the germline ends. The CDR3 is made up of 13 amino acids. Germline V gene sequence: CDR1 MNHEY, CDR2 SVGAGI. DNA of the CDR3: TGTGCCAGCAGTTACTCGTTCGGGGAGGAGCAGTACTTC. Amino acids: CASSYSFGEEQYF.

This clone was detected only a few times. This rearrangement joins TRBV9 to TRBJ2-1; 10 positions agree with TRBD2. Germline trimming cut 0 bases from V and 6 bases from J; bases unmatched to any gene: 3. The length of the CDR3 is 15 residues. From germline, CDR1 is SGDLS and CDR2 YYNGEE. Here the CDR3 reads CASSVATSGINEQFF. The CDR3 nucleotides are TGTGCCAGCAGCGTAGCAACTAGCGGGATCAATGAGCAGTTCTTC. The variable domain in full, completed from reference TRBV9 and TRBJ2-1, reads DSGVTQTPKHLITATGQRVTLRCSPRSGDLSVYWYQQSLDQGLQFLIQYYNGEERAKGNILERFSAQQFPDLHSELNLSSLELGDSALYFCASSVATSGINEQFFGPGTRLTVL.

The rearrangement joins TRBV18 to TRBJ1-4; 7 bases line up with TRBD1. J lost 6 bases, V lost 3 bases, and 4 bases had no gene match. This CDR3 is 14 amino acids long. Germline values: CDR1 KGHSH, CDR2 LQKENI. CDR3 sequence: CASSPPGGDEKLFF. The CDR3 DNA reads TGTGCCAGCTCACCTCCAGGGGGGGATGAAAAACTGTTTTTT.

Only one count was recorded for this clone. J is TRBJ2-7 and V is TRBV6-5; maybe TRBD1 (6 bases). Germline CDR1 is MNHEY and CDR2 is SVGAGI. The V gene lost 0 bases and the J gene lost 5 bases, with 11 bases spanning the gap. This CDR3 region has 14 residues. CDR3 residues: CASSYSTGRDEQYF. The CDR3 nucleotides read TGTGCCAGCAGTTACTCGACAGGAAGAGACGAGCAGTACTTC.

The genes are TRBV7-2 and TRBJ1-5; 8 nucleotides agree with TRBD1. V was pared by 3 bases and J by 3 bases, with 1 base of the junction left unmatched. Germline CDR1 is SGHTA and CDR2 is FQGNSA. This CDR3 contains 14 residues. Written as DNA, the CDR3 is TGTGCCAGCAGCTTGGACAGGGCCAATCAGCCCCAGCATTTT. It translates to CASSLDRANQPQHF.

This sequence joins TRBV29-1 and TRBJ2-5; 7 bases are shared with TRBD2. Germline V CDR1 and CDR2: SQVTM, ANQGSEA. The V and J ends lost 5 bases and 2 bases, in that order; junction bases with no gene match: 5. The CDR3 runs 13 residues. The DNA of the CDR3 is TGCAGCGTTCGGGGGGAGGGTCAAGAGACCCAGTACTTC. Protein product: CSVRGEGQETQYF.

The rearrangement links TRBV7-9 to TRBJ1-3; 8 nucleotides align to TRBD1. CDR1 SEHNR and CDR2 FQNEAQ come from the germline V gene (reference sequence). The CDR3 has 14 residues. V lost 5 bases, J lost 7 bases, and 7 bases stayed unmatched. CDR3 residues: CASSLSRQGNTIYF. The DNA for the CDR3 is TGTGCCAGCAGCCTAAGTCGACAGGGGAACACCATATATTTT. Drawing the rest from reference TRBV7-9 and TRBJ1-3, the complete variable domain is DTGVSQNPRHKITKRGQNVTFRCDPISEHNRLYWYRQTLGQGPEFLTYFQNEAQLEKSRLLSDRFSAERPKGSFSTLEIQRTEQGDSAMYLCASSLSRQGNTIYFGEGSWLTVV.

The CDR3 DNA sequence: TGCGCCAGCAGCTTGAACCCTAGCGGGAGCGTAAGTGAGCAGTTCTTC. It codes for CASSLNPSGSVSEQFF. V gene TRBV5-1 combines with J gene TRBJ2-1, with 10 bases that match TRBD2. V was clipped by 1 base and J by 9 bases; unmatched bases: 10. This CDR3 is 16 amino acids long. Germline loops: CDR1 SGHRS, CDR2 YFSETQ.

The DNA of the CDR3 is TGTGCCAGCAGCCGCAGAGCACCCCGGGGCGATGAGCAGTTCTTC. Translation gives CASSRRAPRGDEQFF. The chain combines TRBV6-1 with TRBJ2-1; D possibly uses TRBD1 or TRBD2 (5 bases each). The length of the CDR3 is 15 residues. V lost 6 bases, J lost 8 bases, and 20 bases lay in between. The germline V gene has CDR1 MNHNS and CDR2 SASEGT.

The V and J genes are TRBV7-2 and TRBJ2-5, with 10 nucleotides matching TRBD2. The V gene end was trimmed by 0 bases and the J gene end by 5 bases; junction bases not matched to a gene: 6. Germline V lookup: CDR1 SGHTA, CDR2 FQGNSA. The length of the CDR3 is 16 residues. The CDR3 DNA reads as TGTGCCAGCAGCTTAGCTCGACTAGCGGGCCGGGAGACCCAGTACTTC. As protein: CASSLARLAGRETQYF.

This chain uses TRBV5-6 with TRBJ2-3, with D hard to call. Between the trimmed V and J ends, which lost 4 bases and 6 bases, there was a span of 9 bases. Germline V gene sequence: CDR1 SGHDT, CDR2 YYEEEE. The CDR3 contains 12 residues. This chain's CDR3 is CASSPRRDTQYF. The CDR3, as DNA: TGTGCCAGCAGCCCACGCCGGGATACGCAGTATTTT.

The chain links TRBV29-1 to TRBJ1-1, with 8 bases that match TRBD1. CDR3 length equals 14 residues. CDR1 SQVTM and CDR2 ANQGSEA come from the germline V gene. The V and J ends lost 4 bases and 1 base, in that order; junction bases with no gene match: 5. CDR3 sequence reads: CSVAHGQGNTEAFF. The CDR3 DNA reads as TGCAGCGTTGCCCATGGACAGGGGAACACTGAAGCTTTCTTT.

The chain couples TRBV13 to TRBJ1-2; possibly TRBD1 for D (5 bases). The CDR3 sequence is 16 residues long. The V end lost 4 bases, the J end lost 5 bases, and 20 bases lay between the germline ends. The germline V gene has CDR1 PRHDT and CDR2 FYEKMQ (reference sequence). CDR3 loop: CASSYLGQGGGYGYTF. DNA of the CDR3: TGTGCCAGCAGCTACCTTGGGCAGGGCGGAGGGTATGGCTACACCTTC.

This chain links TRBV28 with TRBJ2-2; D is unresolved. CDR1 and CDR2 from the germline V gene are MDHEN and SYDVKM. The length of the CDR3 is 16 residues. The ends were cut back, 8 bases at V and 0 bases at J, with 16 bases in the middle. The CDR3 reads CASAPRPFPNTGELFF. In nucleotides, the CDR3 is TGTGCCAGCGCCCCCAGGCCCTTCCCGAACACCGGGGAGCTGTTTTTT.

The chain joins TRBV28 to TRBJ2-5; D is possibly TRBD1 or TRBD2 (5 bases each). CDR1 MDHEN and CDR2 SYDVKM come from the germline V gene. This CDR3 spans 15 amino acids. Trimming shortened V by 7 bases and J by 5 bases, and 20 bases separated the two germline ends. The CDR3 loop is CASTTITPRGETQYF. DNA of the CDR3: TGTGCCAGCACCACAATTACCCCGAGGGGTGAGACCCAGTACTTC. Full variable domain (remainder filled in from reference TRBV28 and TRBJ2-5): DVKVTQSSRYLVKRTGEKVFLECVQDMDHENMFWYRQDPGLGLRLIYFSYDVKMKEKGDIPEGYSVSREKKERFSLILESASTNQTSMYLCASTTITPRGETQYFGPGTRLLVL.

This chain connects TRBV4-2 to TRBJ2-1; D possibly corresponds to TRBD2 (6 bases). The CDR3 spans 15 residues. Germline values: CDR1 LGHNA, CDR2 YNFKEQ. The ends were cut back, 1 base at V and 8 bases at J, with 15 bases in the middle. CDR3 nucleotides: TGTGCCAGCAGCCAAGGAGGTGGCGGGACGCATGAGCAGTTCTTC. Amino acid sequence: CASSQGGGGTHEQFF.

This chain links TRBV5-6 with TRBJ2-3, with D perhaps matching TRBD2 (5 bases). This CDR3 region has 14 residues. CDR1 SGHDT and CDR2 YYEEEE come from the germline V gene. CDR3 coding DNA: TGTGCGTCCGGTCGGATCGAGGGCGCAGATACGCAGTATTTT. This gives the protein CASGRIEGADTQYF.

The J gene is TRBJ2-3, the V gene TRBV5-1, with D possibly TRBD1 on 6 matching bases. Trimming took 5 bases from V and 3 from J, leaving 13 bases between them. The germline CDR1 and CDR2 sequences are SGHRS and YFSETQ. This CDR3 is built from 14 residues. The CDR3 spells CASSAGEITDTQYF. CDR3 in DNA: TGCGCCAGCAGTGCAGGGGAGATTACAGATACGCAGTATTTT.

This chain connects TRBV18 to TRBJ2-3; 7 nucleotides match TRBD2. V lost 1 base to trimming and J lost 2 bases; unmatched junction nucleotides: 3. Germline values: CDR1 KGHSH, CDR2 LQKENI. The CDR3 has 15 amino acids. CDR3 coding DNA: TGTGCCAGCTCACCACGGCTAGCGGTCACAGATACGCAGTATTTT. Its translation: CASSPRLAVTDTQYF.

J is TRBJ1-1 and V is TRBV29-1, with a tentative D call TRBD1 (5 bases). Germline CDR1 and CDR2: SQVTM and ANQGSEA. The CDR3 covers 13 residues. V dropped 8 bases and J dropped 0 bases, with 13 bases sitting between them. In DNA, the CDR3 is TGCAGCTGTTATGTGACAGTGAACACTGAAGCTTTCTTT. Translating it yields CSCYVTVNTEAFF.

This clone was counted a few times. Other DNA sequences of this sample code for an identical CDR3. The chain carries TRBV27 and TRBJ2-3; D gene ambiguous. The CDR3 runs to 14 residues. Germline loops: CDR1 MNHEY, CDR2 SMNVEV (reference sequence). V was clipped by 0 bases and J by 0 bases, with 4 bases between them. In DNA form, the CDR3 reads TGTGCCAGCAGTTTATCGGCGAGCACAGATACGCAGTATTTT. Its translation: CASSLSASTDTQYF.

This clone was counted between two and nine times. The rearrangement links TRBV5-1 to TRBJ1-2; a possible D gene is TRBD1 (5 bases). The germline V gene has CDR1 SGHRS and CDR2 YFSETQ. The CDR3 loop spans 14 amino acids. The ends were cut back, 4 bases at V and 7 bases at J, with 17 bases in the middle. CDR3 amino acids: CASSNPGGGGGYTF. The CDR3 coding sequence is TGCGCCAGCAGCAACCCTGGCGGGGGTGGTGGCTACACCTTC.